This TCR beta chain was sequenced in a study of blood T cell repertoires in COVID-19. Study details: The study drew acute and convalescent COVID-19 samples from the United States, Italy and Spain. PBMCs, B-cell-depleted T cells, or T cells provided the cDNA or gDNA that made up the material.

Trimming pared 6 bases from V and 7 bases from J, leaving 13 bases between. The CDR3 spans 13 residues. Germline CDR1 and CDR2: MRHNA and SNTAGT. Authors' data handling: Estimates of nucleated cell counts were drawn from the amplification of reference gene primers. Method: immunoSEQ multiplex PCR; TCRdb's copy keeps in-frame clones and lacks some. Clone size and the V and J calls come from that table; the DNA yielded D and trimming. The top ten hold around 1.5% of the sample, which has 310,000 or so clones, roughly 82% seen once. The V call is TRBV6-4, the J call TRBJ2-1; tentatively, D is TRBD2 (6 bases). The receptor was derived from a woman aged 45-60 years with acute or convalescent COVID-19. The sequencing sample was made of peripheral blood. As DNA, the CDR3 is TGTGCCAGCAGACGGGACTTGGCGAATGAGCAGTTCTTC. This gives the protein CASRRDLANEQFF.